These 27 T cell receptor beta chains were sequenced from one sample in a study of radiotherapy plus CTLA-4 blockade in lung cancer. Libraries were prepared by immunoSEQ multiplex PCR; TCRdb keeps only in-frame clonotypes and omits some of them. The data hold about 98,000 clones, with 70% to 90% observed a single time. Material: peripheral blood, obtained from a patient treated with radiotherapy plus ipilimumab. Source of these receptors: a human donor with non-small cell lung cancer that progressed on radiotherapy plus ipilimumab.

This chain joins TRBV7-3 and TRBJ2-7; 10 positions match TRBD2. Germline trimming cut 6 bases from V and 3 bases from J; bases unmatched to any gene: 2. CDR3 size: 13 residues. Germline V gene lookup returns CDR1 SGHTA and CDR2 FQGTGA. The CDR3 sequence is CASSRTSGYEQYF. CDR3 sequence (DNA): TGTGCCAGCAGTCGGACTAGCGGCTACGAGCAGTACTTC.

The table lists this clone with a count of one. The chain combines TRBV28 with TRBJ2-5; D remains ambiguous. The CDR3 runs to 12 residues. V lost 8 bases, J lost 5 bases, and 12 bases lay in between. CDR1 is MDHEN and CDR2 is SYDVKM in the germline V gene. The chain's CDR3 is CASRGPGETQYF. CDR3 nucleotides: TGTGCCAGCCGTGGTCCTGGGGAGACCCAGTACTTC.

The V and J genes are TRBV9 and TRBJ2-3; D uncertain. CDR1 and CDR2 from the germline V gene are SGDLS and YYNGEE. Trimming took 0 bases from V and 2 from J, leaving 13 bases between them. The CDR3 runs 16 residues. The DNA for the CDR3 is TGTGCCAGCAGCGTAGACGAAGGATTGTACACAGATACGCAGTATTTT. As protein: CASSVDEGLYTDTQYF.

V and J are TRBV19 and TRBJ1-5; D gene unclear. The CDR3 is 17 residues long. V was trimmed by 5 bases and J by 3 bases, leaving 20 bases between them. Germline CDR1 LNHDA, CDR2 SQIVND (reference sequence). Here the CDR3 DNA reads TGTGCCAGTAGTCCCATAGGGCCCCTAGCAGACAATCAGCCCCAGCATTTT. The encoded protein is CASSPIGPLADNQPQHF. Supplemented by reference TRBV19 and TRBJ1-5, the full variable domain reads DGGITQSPKYLFRKEGQNVTLSCEQNLNHDAMYWYRQDPGQGLRLIYYSQIVNDFQKGDIAEGYSVSREKKESFPLTVTSAQKNPTAFYLCASSPIGPLADNQPQHFGDGTRLSIL.

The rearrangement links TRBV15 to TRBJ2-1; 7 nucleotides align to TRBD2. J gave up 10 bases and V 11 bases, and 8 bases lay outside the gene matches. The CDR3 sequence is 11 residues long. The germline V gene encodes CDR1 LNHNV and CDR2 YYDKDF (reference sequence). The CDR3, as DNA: TGTGCCTGCGAGCGGGATGGGGAGCAGTTCTTC. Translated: CACERDGEQFF.

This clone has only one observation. CDR3 in DNA: TGTGCCTGGAGTGTAGTTAGCTTCGGTGAAGCTTTCTTT. It codes for CAWSVVSFGEAFF. The chain couples TRBV30 to TRBJ1-1, with D uncertain. V lost 0 bases to trimming and J lost 7 bases, with 12 bases between them. The CDR3 covers 13 residues. Looked up from germline, CDR1 is GTSNPN and CDR2 is SVGIG (reference sequence).

The CDR3 nucleotides read TGTGCCAGCAGCGCAGGACAGCGGAACTATGGCTACACCTTC. Its protein product is CASSAGQRNYGYTF. J is TRBJ1-2 and V is TRBV7-9; possibly TRBD1 for D (6 bases). Trimming pared 5 bases from V and 2 bases from J, leaving 12 bases between. Per germline, CDR1 SEHNR and CDR2 FQNEAQ (reference sequence). The CDR3 sequence is 14 residues long. Supplemented by reference TRBV7-9 and TRBJ1-2, the full variable domain reads DTGVSQNPRHKITKRGQNVTFRCDPISEHNRLYWYRQTLGQGPEFLTYFQNEAQLEKSRLLSDRFSAERPKGSFSTLEIQRTEQGDSAMYLCASSAGQRNYGYTFGSGTRLTVV.

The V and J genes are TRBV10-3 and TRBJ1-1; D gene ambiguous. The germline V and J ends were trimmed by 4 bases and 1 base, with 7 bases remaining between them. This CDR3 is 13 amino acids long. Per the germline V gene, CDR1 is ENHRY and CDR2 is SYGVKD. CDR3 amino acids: CAISVLGNTEAFF. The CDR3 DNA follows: TGTGCCATCAGTGTCCTAGGGAACACTGAAGCTTTCTTT.

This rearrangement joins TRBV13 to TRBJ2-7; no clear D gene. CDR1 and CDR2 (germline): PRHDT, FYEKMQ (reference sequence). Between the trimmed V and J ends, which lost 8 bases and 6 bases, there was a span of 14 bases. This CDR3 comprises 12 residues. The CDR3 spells CASGPGPGEQYF. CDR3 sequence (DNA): TGTGCCAGCGGCCCCGGGCCCGGCGAGCAGTACTTC. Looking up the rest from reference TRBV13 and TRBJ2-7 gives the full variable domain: AAGVIQSPRHLIKEKRETATLKCYPIPRHDTVYWYQQGPGQDPQFLISFYEKMQSDKGSIPDRFSAQQFSDYHSELNMSSLELGDSALYFCASGPGPGEQYFGPGTRLTVT.

The CDR3 region is CSVGQNNQPQHF. CDR3 nucleotide sequence: TGCAGCGTTGGACAGAACAATCAGCCCCAGCATTTT. This rearrangement joins TRBV29-1 to TRBJ1-5; maybe TRBD1 (5 bases). CDR3 length: 12 amino acids. V lost 4 bases to trimming and J lost 3 bases, with 7 bases between them. Germline V gene lookup returns CDR1 SQVTM and CDR2 ANQGSEA.

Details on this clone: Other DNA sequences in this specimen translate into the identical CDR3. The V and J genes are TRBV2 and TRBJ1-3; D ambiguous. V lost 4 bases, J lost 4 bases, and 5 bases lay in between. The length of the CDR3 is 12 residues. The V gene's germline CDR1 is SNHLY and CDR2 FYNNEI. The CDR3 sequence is CASSVGGNTIYF. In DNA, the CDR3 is TGTGCCAGCAGTGTGGGAGGAAACACCATATATTTT.

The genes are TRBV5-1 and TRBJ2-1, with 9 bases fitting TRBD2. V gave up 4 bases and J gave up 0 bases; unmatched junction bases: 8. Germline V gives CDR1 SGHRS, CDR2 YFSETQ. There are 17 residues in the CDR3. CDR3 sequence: CASSLGLALSSYNEQFF. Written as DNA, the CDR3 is TGCGCCAGCAGCCTAGGACTAGCGTTGAGCTCCTACAATGAGCAGTTCTTC.

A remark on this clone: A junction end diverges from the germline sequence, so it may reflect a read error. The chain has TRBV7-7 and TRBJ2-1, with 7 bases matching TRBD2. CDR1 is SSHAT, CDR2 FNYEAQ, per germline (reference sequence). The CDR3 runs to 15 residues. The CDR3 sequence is CASSLGSGGGFEQFF. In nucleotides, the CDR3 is TGTGCTAGCAGCTTAGGGTCGGGAGGAGGATTTGAGCAGTTCTTC.

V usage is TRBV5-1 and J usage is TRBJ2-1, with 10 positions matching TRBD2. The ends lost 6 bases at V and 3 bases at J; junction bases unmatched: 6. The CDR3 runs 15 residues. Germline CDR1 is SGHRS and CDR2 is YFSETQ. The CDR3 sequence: CASTLAGEYYNEQFF. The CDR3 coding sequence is TGCGCCAGCACCCTAGCGGGAGAATACTACAATGAGCAGTTCTTC.

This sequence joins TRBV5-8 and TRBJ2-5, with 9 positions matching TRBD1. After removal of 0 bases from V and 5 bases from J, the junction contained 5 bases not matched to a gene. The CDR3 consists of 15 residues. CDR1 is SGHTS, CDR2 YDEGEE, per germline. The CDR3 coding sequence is TGTGCCAGCAGCTTGGCCACAGGGGGCAGTGAGACCCAGTACTTC. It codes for CASSLATGGSETQYF.

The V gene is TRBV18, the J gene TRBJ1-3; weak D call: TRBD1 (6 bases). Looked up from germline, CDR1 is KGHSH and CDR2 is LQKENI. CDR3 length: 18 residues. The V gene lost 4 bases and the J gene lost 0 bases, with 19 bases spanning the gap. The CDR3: CASSRMGGQEISGNTIYF. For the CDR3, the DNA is TGTGCCAGCTCACGAATGGGGGGGCAGGAAATCTCTGGAAACACCATATATTTT.

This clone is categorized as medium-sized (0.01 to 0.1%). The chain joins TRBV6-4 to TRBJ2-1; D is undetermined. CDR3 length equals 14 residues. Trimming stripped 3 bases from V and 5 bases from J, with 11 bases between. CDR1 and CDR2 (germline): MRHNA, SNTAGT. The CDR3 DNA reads TGTGCCAGCAGTGAAGGGAACCAGCACAATGAGCAGTTCTTC. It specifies CASSEGNQHNEQFF.

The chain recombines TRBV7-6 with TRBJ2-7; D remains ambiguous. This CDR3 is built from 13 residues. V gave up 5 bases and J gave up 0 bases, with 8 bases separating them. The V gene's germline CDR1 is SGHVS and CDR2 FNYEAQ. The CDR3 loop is CASSLQSSYEQYF. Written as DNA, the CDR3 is TGTGCCAGCAGCCTCCAGAGCTCCTACGAGCAGTACTTC.

The CDR3 region is CASSPTTGTLPTGELFF. The CDR3 nucleotides read TGTGCCAGCAGCCCAACTACCGGGACCCTCCCCACCGGGGAGCTGTTTTTT. This rearrangement joins TRBV11-3 to TRBJ2-2; D tentatively fits TRBD1 or TRBD2 (5 bases each). CDR1 is SGHNT, CDR2 YENEEA, per germline. V was cut by 5 bases and J by 4 bases, with 20 bases left in between. There are 17 residues in the CDR3.

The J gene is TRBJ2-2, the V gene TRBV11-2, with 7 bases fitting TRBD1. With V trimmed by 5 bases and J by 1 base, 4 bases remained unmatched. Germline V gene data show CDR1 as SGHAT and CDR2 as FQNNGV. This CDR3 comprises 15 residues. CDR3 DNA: TGTGCCAGCAGCCCCCGACAGGGGAACACCGGGGAGCTGTTTTTT. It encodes CASSPRQGNTGELFF.

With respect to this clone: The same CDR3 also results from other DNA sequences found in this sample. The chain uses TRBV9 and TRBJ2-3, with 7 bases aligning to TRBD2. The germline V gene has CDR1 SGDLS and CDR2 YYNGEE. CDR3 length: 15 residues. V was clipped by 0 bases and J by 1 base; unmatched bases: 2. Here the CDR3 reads CASSVVAGGTDTQYF. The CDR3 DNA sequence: TGTGCCAGCAGCGTAGTGGCGGGAGGCACAGATACGCAGTATTTT.

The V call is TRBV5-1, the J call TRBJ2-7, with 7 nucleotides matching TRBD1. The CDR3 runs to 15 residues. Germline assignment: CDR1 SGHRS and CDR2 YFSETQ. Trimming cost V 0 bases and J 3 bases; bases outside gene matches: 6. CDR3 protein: CASSLVTGPYYEQYF. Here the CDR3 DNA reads TGCGCCAGCAGCTTGGTGACAGGGCCCTACTACGAGCAGTACTTC.

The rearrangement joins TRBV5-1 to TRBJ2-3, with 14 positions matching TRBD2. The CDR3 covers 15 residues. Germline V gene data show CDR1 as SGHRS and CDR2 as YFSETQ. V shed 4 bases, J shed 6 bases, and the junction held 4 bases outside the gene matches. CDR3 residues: CASSRGLAGVDTQYF. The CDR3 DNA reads TGCGCCAGCAGCAGGGGACTAGCGGGAGTTGATACGCAGTATTTT.

The CDR3 coding sequence is TGTGCCAGCAGCTTAACGGGACAGGGCTACAATGAGCAGTTCTTC. Translating it yields CASSLTGQGYNEQFF. The chain links TRBV7-3 to TRBJ2-1, with 9 bases identical to TRBD1. This CDR3 contains 15 residues. The germline gives CDR1 SGHTA, CDR2 FQGTGA. The junction had 0 bases not matched to a gene; V was cut back by 0 bases and J by 3 bases. Variable domain in full (rest from reference TRBV7-3 and TRBJ2-1): GAGVSQTPSNKVTEKGKYVELRCDPISGHTALYWYRQSLGQGPEFLIYFQGTGAADDSGLPNDRFFAVRPEGSVSTLKIQRTERGDSAVYLCASSLTGQGYNEQFFGPGTRLTVL.

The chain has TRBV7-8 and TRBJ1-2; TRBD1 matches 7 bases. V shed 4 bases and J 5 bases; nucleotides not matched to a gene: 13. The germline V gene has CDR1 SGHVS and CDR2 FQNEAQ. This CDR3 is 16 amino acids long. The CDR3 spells CASSSPGTVRRYGYTF. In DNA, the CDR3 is TGTGCCAGCAGCTCCCCGGGGACAGTCCGAAGATATGGCTACACCTTC.

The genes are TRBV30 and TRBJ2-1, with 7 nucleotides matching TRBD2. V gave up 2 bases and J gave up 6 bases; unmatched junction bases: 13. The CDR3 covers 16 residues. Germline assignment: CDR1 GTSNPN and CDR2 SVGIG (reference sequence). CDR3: CAWSFLPWTRFNEQFF. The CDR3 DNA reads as TGTGCCTGGAGTTTCCTACCGTGGACTAGGTTCAATGAGCAGTTCTTC.

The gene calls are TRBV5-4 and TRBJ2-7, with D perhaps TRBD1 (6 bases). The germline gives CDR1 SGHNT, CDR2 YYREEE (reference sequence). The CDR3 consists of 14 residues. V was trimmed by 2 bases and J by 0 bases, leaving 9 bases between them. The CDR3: CASSLDRNSYEQYF. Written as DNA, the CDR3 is TGTGCCAGCAGCTTAGACAGGAACTCCTACGAGCAGTACTTC.